This TCR beta chain was recovered during a study of blood T cell repertoires in COVID-19. Study context: There were acute and convalescent COVID-19 samples, and they came from the United States, Italy and Spain.

V dropped 3 bases and J dropped 10; count of bases not matched to a gene: 4. CDR1 and CDR2 (germline): SGDLS, YYNGEE. The CDR3 runs to 15 residues. Per the authors' pipeline: The assay estimated nucleated cells by amplifying reference gene primers. Some clones are missing from TCRdb's copy, which holds only in-frame ones; the method was immunoSEQ multiplex PCR. V, J and clone size reflect that table, while D and trimming were determined from the DNA. Among about 150,000 clones listed, 70% to 85% were seen once. V gene TRBV9 combines with J gene TRBJ2-4; 16 nucleotides align to TRBD2. The sequencing sample was made of peripheral blood. The receptor comes from a man in his 60s with COVID-19, enrolled during active disease. CDR3 DNA sequence: TGTGCCAGCAGCGAGGGACTAGCGGGGGGGACGATTCAGTACTTC. It translates to CASSEGLAGGTIQYF.